Listed here are 16 T cell receptor beta chains from one sample, sequenced in a study of CD8 T cells in ankylosing spondylitis. MiXCR was run by TCRdb on the 5' RACE reads, yielding one entry per CDR3 protein. This table has tens of thousands of distinct CDR3 sequences, 10% appearing once. The sample comprised blood, either unsorted or a sorted T cell fraction (not recorded which). These TCRs come from a male donor with ankylosing spondylitis or in good health (not recorded which).

This clonotype has at least ten counts. The rearrangement links TRBV10-3 to TRBJ2-1; D is undetermined. Between the trimmed V and J ends, which lost 2 bases and 9 bases, there was a span of 17 bases. CDR1 is ENHRY and CDR2 is SYGVKD in the germline V gene. The CDR3 extends over 15 amino acids. The chain's CDR3 is CAISEKTIFLGEQFF. The CDR3 bases are TGTGCCATCAGTGAGAAAACAATCTTTCTCGGTGAGCAGTTCTTC.

This chain uses TRBV5-1 with TRBJ2-7, with TRBD1 as a possible D gene (6 bases). Deletions cut 4 bases from V and 0 bases from J, with 14 bases between. The CDR3 consists of 15 residues. Germline V gene data show CDR1 as SGHRS and CDR2 as YFSETQ. CDR3 sequence (DNA): TGCGCCAGCAGCCAGGGGCCCCAGAGCTCCTACGAGCAGTACTTC. Translating gives CASSQGPQSSYEQYF.

This clonotype was recorded at least ten times. The V gene is TRBV7-3, the J gene TRBJ2-1; TRBD1 matches 9 bases. The length of the CDR3 is 13 residues. Germline values: CDR1 SGHTA, CDR2 FQGTGA. V trimming: 7 bases; J trimming: 9 bases; junction bases outside the gene matches: 7. CDR3 nucleotide sequence: TGTGCCAGCAACCGGGACAGGGATGCTGAGCAGTTCTTC. Its translation is CASNRDRDAEQFF.

This clonotype was observed at least ten times. The gene calls are TRBV5-6 and TRBJ2-5; 7 bases fit TRBD1. The CDR3 covers 17 residues. Germline loops: CDR1 SGHDT, CDR2 YYEEEE. V trimming: 3 bases; J trimming: 5 bases; junction bases outside the gene matches: 16. The CDR3 region has the DNA TGTGCCAGCAGCTCGCTGACAGGGCGGGTCATCACGGAGACCCAGTACTTC. This gives the protein CASSSLTGRVITETQYF.

This clonotype was counted many times. The V and J genes are TRBV19 and TRBJ2-2, with D unclear. V was pared by 8 bases and J by 1 base, with 14 bases between. The CDR3 extends over 15 amino acids. The germline V gene has CDR1 LNHDA and CDR2 SQIVND (reference sequence). The DNA for the CDR3 is TGTGCCAGTGCCGAGCACTTCCTGAACACCGGGGAGCTGTTTTTT. Translated, it gives CASAEHFLNTGELFF.

This clonotype was counted ten times or more. This chain connects TRBV2 to TRBJ2-7; no reliable D call. CDR1 is SNHLY and CDR2 is FYNNEI in the germline V gene. This CDR3 is built from 13 residues. Trimming cost V 0 bases and J 10 bases, with 13 bases left between them. CDR3 sequence: CASSEAPFVSQYF. In nucleotides, the CDR3 is TGTGCCAGCAGTGAAGCCCCCTTTGTTTCTCAGTACTTC.

This clonotype has a handful of counts. The chain has TRBV18 and TRBJ1-5, with 8 bases aligning to TRBD1. V lost 2 bases and J lost 5; bases outside the gene matches: 8. CDR1 and CDR2 from the germline V gene are KGHSH and LQKENI. There are 16 residues in the CDR3. The DNA of the CDR3 is TGTGCCAGCTCACCAAGACAGGGGCCGCGAGATCAGCCCCAGCATTTT. Residues: CASSPRQGPRDQPQHF.

This clonotype has a count of ten or more. This sequence joins TRBV5-6 and TRBJ1-1; a possible D gene is TRBD1 (6 bases). This CDR3 is 13 amino acids long. Germline V gives CDR1 SGHDT, CDR2 YYEEEE. The V end lost 1 base, the J end lost 5 bases, and 9 bases lay between the germline ends. The CDR3 DNA sequence: TGTGCCAGCAGCTTGTGGGGGCAGACTGAAGCTTTCTTT. Translation gives CASSLWGQTEAFF.

The chain couples TRBV2 to TRBJ2-3; D remains ambiguous. The CDR3 contains 12 residues. V gave up 6 bases and J gave up 10 bases, with 14 bases separating them. The germline V gene has CDR1 SNHLY and CDR2 FYNNEI. Here the CDR3 DNA reads TGTGCCAGCAGCGTTACAGAGGTTTCGCAGTATTTT. Encoded protein: CASSVTEVSQYF.

This clonotype appeared many times. The chain joins TRBV7-2 to TRBJ2-1; 8 bases line up with TRBD2. The CDR3 extends over 15 amino acids. Germline trimming cut 2 bases from V and 4 bases from J; bases unmatched to any gene: 4. Germline V gene sequence: CDR1 SGHTA, CDR2 FQGNSA. CDR3 amino acids: CASSLSSSGYNEQFF. CDR3 in DNA: TGTGCCAGCAGCTTATCCTCTAGCGGGTACAATGAGCAGTTCTTC.

The table lists this clonotype with many counts. The genes are TRBV29-1 and TRBJ2-7; the match to TRBD1 covers 8 bases. The CDR3 is made up of 12 amino acids. Germline trimming cut 7 bases from V and 2 bases from J; bases unmatched to any gene: 4. Germline CDR1 and CDR2: SQVTM and ANQGSEA. DNA for the CDR3: TGCAGCGCACGACAGGGGACCTACGAGCAGTACTTC. Translated: CSARQGTYEQYF.

This clonotype has at least ten counts. The chain combines TRBV20-1 with TRBJ1-6; D gene uncertain. V gave up 6 bases and J gave up 5 bases, with 8 bases separating them. CDR1 DFQATT and CDR2 SNEGSKA come from the germline V gene (reference sequence). CDR3 length: 12 amino acids. For the CDR3, the DNA is TGCAGTGCCGCATCCAATAATTCACCCCTCCACTTT. Translating it yields CSAASNNSPLHF.

Many counts were recorded for this clonotype. The chain recombines TRBV5-1 with TRBJ2-6; 8 positions agree with TRBD1. CDR3 length equals 17 residues. Germline V CDR1 and CDR2: SGHRS, YFSETQ. The V segment lost 4 bases and the J segment 0 bases; nucleotides outside the gene matches: 6. CDR3 residues: CASSQGQDPSGANVLTF. The CDR3 nucleotides are TGCGCCAGCAGCCAGGGACAGGACCCCTCTGGGGCCAACGTCCTGACTTTC.

At least ten counts were recorded for this clonotype. The rearrangement links TRBV21-1 to TRBJ2-3; the DNA was not used to check the table's D call, TRBD2. TRBV21-1 is annotated as a pseudogene. There are 14 residues in the CDR3. This chain's CDR3 is CASQLVEFPDTQYF. The CDR3 DNA reads as TGTGCCAGCCAACTAGTAGAGTTTCCAGATACGCAGTATTTT.

This clonotype occurred many times. J is TRBJ2-2 and V is TRBV9, with 10 nucleotides matching TRBD1. V lost 6 bases and J lost 4; bases outside the gene matches: 9. This CDR3 has 16 residues. Germline V lookup: CDR1 SGDLS, CDR2 YYNGEE. CDR3 in DNA: TGTGCCAGCACCGACCGGGACAGGGGATCCACCGGGGAGCTGTTTTTT. This encodes CASTDRDRGSTGELFF.

This clonotype was detected many times. The chain employs TRBV9 and TRBJ1-1, with no clear D. The CDR3 length is 14 residues. Trimming took off 4 bases at V and 1 base at J, with 11 bases between the two ends. Germline values: CDR1 SGDLS, CDR2 YYNGEE. DNA of the CDR3: TGTGCCAGCAGCCCCAGCGAAGGGAACACTGAAGCTTTCTTT. Protein sequence: CASSPSEGNTEAFF. Looking up the rest from reference TRBV9 and TRBJ1-1 gives the full variable domain: DSGVTQTPKHLITATGQRVTLRCSPRSGDLSVYWYQQSLDQGLQFLIQYYNGEERAKGNILERFSAQQFPDLHSELNLSSLELGDSALYFCASSPSEGNTEAFFGQGTRLTVV.